What follows is one T cell receptor beta chain and its context. Antigen specificity is unknown. TCRdb called the reads again in MiXCR, with one record for every CDR3 protein. The data show about 830,000 distinct CDR3 sequences, with 32% seen just once and around 12% held by the top ten. This specimen belongs to a study of T cell repertoires in cytomegalovirus infection. Study in general: Public signatures in TCR beta pointed to CMV infection and matching HLA type. Whole-study results and caveats: Dominating the ex vivo response were TCR beta clonotypes that were CMV-specific and HLA-C-restricted.

Germline V lookup: CDR1 SGHVS, CDR2 FNYEAQ. CDR3 length: 15 amino acids. V was trimmed by 5 bases and J by 5 bases, leaving 18 bases between them. The clonotype was recovered from a human donor in good health (CMV status not recorded). Some clones in this sample may be carry-over from other donors' samples. This chain links TRBV7-6 with TRBJ2-5, with D maybe TRBD2 (5 bases). The sample here was cultured CD8+ T cells from PBMCs, taken from culture after CMV antigen stimulation. The CDR3 loop is CASSPYSSPGETQYF. In nucleotides, the CDR3 is TGTGCCAGCAGCCCCTACAGCAGTCCGGGGGAGACCCAGTACTTC.